This T cell receptor (beta chain) was retrieved from a study of OX40 agonist ivuxolimab in advanced cancers. In the study overall: Ivuxolimab, an antibody acting as an agonist of OX40 (CD134), was used to treat patients. Study observations and caveats: No antigen was identified for the clonally expanded peripheral T cells. Fewer expanded clones were found on average in CD4+ than in CD8+ T cells. With doses of 0.1-3.0 mg/kg, partial responders showed among the lowest clonal expansion.

Method: immunoSEQ multiplex PCR; TCRdb's copy keeps in-frame clones and lacks some. The data contain more than 35,000 clones, approximately 80% of them singletons. Comment on this clone: The antigen is not known.

Germline values: CDR1 SGHRS, CDR2 YFSETQ. The CDR3 consists of 19 residues. Trimming cost V 4 bases and J 0 bases; bases outside gene matches: 7. This receptor was taken from an adult with an advanced solid tumor such as melanoma, head and neck, liver or kidney cancer. The V call is TRBV5-1, the J call TRBJ2-2, with 15 bases fitting TRBD2. Sequencing used CD4+ or CD8+ T cells sorted from blood, obtained in a trial of the OX40 agonist ivuxolimab. The CDR3 nucleotides are TGCGCCAGCAGCGGCGGGGGACTAGCGGGAGGTACGAACACCGGGGAGCTGTTTTTT. Translation gives CASSGGGLAGGTNTGELFF.